Presented here are 28 T cell receptor beta chains from one specimen sequenced in a study of T-cell reconstitution after alpha-beta-depleted transplantation in children. The TCRbeta library incorporated unique molecular identifiers. TCRdb itself ran the PCR reads through MiXCR, one entry per CDR3 protein. The sample gives approximately 590,000 distinct CDR3 sequences, over 9.5% of which show up once; roughly 4% is in the top ten. This sample comprised PBMCs from the stem cell graft donor, obtained from the stem cell graft. The receptors were gathered from a human donor who donated a stem cell graft to a child with acute myeloid leukemia.

The chain employs TRBV5-8 and TRBJ2-3; D is possibly TRBD2 (6 bases). CDR1 is SGHTS and CDR2 is YDEGEE in the germline V gene. There are 16 residues in the CDR3. The V gene lost 1 base and the J gene lost 3 bases, with 15 bases spanning the gap. The CDR3 sequence is CASSLSSGRQTDTQYF. The CDR3 DNA reads as TGTGCCAGCAGCTTGTCCAGCGGGCGACAGACAGATACGCAGTATTTT.

The chain has TRBV7-6 and TRBJ2-3, with 10 positions matching TRBD2. The CDR3 sequence is 20 residues long. CDR1 is SGHVS and CDR2 is FNYEAQ in the germline V gene. The J segment lost 0 bases and the V segment lost 2 bases, leaving 14 bases of the junction unmatched. The CDR3 DNA reads TGTGCCAGCAGCTTAAGAATCGGAACTAGCGGGATCAGTAGCACAGATACGCAGTATTTT. This codes for CASSLRIGTSGISSTDTQYF.

The gene calls are TRBV7-2 and TRBJ2-2; 9 nucleotides align to TRBD2. The J segment lost 7 bases and the V segment lost 5 bases, leaving 11 bases of the junction unmatched. Germline CDR1 SGHTA, CDR2 FQGNSA. The CDR3 has 16 amino acids. CDR3 in amino acids: CASSPFSGRVGGELFF. CDR3 sequence (DNA): TGTGCCAGCAGCCCTTTTAGCGGGAGAGTGGGCGGGGAGCTGTTTTTT.

The genes are TRBV7-2 and TRBJ2-1, with 7 bases fitting TRBD2. The CDR3 loop spans 13 amino acids. The germline V gene encodes CDR1 SGHTA and CDR2 FQGNSA. V gave up 4 bases and J gave up 6 bases; unmatched junction bases: 3. CDR3 loop: CASSSWTSNEQFF. In DNA form, the CDR3 reads TGTGCCAGCAGCTCCTGGACTAGCAATGAGCAGTTCTTC.

This chain uses TRBV11-2 with TRBJ1-2; D is undetermined. V was trimmed by 0 bases and J by 8 bases, leaving 7 bases between them. The length of the CDR3 is 12 residues. Germline V gives CDR1 SGHAT, CDR2 FQNNGV. In nucleotides, the CDR3 is TGTGCCAGCAGCTTAGAGGCGCGGGGCTACACCTTC. Protein sequence: CASSLEARGYTF. Drawing the rest from reference TRBV11-2 and TRBJ1-2, the complete variable domain is EAGVAQSPRYKIIEKRQSVAFWCNPISGHATLYWYQQILGQGPKLLIQFQNNGVVDDSQLPKDRFSAERLKGVDSTLKIQPAKLEDSAVYLCASSLEARGYTFGSGTRLTVV.

This clonotype was recorded at least ten times. V usage is TRBV29-1 and J usage is TRBJ2-1; no definite D call. With 5 bases removed from V and 9 bases from J, the gap between germline ends came to 11 bases. CDR3 length: 11 amino acids. Germline CDR1 reads SQVTM; CDR2 reads ANQGSEA. The CDR3 DNA sequence: TGCAGCGTTCTCACTTCAGGTGAGCAGTTCTTC. Residues: CSVLTSGEQFF.

J is TRBJ2-1 and V is TRBV7-9; D perhaps matches TRBD2 (5 bases). Germline V CDR1 and CDR2: SEHNR, FQNEAQ (reference sequence). Trimming cost V 2 bases and J 8 bases, with 16 bases left between them. CDR3 size: 15 residues. CDR3 sequence reads: CASSLPLARNDEQFF. DNA for the CDR3: TGTGCCAGCAGCTTACCCCTAGCCCGTAATGATGAGCAGTTCTTC.

This clonotype came up many times. V gene TRBV7-2 combines with J gene TRBJ2-7; the D is unclear. V was cut by 2 bases and J by 0 bases, with 2 bases left in between. The CDR3 sequence is 12 residues long. Per the germline V gene, CDR1 is SGHTA and CDR2 is FQGNSA. The CDR3 here is CASSLTSYEQYF. CDR3 in DNA: TGTGCCAGCAGCTTAACCTCCTACGAGCAGTACTTC.

In this sample, this clonotype turned up many times. The rearrangement joins TRBV18 to TRBJ2-7, with TRBD2 as a possible D gene (5 bases). Between the trimmed V and J ends, which lost 8 bases and 2 bases, there was a span of 13 bases. The CDR3 has 13 residues. Germline V gene sequence: CDR1 KGHSH, CDR2 LQKENI. CDR3 amino acids: CASSPPSTYEQYF. The CDR3 nucleotides read TGTGCCAGCAGTCCCCCTAGCACCTACGAGCAGTACTTC.

Only a few counts were recorded for this clonotype. The V gene is TRBV30, the J gene TRBJ2-1, with TRBD2 identical over 9 bases. With V trimmed by 2 bases and J by 6 bases, 8 bases remained unmatched. The CDR3 covers 15 residues. CDR1 and CDR2 from the germline V gene are GTSNPN and SVGIG (reference sequence). CDR3 in amino acids: CAWSRVFSGSNEQFF. In nucleotides, the CDR3 is TGTGCCTGGAGTAGGGTCTTTAGCGGGAGCAATGAGCAGTTCTTC. Based on the CDR3 plus reference TRBV30 and TRBJ2-1, the full variable domain is SQTIHQWPATLVQPVGSPLSLECTVEGTSNPNLYWYRQAAGRGLQLLFYSVGIGQISSEVPQNLSASRPQDRQFILSSKKLLLSDSGFYLCAWSRVFSGSNEQFFGPGTRLTVL.

This clonotype was observed a few times. Here the CDR3 DNA reads TGCAGTGCTAGAGATCTCAGGGGAGGTGCGGAGACCCAGTACTTC. Residues: CSARDLRGGAETQYF. V and J are TRBV20-1 and TRBJ2-5; D assignment may be TRBD1 or TRBD2 (6 bases each). Germline CDR1 DFQATT, CDR2 SNEGSKA (reference sequence). The V and J ends lost 0 bases and 5 bases respectively, with 16 bases between them. The CDR3 extends over 15 amino acids.

This clonotype was detected ten times or more. J is TRBJ1-3 and V is TRBV5-1, with a tentative D call TRBD1 (6 bases). V shed 5 bases and J shed 3 bases, with 12 bases lying between them. The CDR3 is 14 residues long. The germline V gene encodes CDR1 SGHRS and CDR2 YFSETQ. CDR3 DNA: TGCGCCAGCAGGCGAAGGGGGGATGGAAACACCATATATTTT. It specifies CASRRRGDGNTIYF.

The CDR3 protein is CASSFPGGVGQYF. The CDR3 DNA reads TGTGCCAGCAGTTTCCCAGGGGGCGTAGGGCAGTACTTC. The V gene is TRBV27, the J gene TRBJ2-7; 8 nucleotides align to TRBD1. With V trimmed by 3 bases and J by 9 bases, 7 bases remained unmatched. Germline assignment: CDR1 MNHEY and CDR2 SMNVEV (reference sequence). This CDR3 region has 13 residues.

This clonotype appeared a few times. This chain links TRBV6-5 with TRBJ2-2; the match to TRBD1 covers 10 bases. The CDR3 covers 18 residues. Per germline, CDR1 MNHEY and CDR2 SVGAGI. V was pared by 0 bases and J by 0 bases, with 4 bases of the junction left unmatched. CDR3 nucleotide sequence: TGTGCCAGCAGTTACTCCTTGGGACAGGGGCCGAACACCGGGGAGCTGTTTTTT. This gives the protein CASSYSLGQGPNTGELFF.

This rearrangement joins TRBV12-3 or TRBV12-4 to TRBJ2-3, with 7 bases that match TRBD1. The CDR3 has 14 amino acids. V was clipped by 5 bases and J by 6 bases; unmatched bases: 8. CDR3 in amino acids: CASSIPTGLDTQYF. DNA for the CDR3: TGTGCCAGCAGTATACCGACAGGGTTGGATACGCAGTATTTT.

This chain links TRBV20-1 with TRBJ1-5; TRBD1 matches at 7 bases. CDR1 is DFQATT and CDR2 is SNEGSKA in the germline V gene (reference sequence). Losses at the gene ends were 2 bases for V and 7 bases for J; bases not matched to a gene: 5. This CDR3 has 13 amino acids. The CDR3 is CSARQGDRQPQHF. DNA of the CDR3: TGCAGTGCTAGACAGGGGGACAGACAGCCCCAGCATTTT.

The J gene is TRBJ1-1, the V gene TRBV28, with D hard to call. Trimming removed 4 bases at V and 1 base at J, with 16 bases between. CDR1 MDHEN and CDR2 SYDVKM come from the germline V gene. CDR3 length: 16 amino acids. Here the CDR3 reads CASSSFSGRENTEAFF. The CDR3 coding sequence is TGTGCCAGCAGTTCCTTCTCTGGACGGGAGAACACTGAAGCTTTCTTT. Based on the CDR3 plus reference TRBV28 and TRBJ1-1, the full variable domain is DVKVTQSSRYLVKRTGEKVFLECVQDMDHENMFWYRQDPGLGLRLIYFSYDVKMKEKGDIPEGYSVSREKKERFSLILESASTNQTSMYLCASSSFSGRENTEAFFGQGTRLTVV.

Many counts were recorded for this clonotype. The chain employs TRBV3-1 and TRBJ2-2; TRBD1 or TRBD2 may be the D gene (5 bases each). This CDR3 is 14 amino acids long. The V end was cut by 1 base, the J end by 6 bases, with 9 bases between. CDR1 is LGHDT and CDR2 is YNNKEL in the germline V gene (reference sequence). The CDR3 DNA reads as TGTGCCAGCAGCCAAGTGTTGGGGGCCGGGGAGCTGTTTTTT. Translated: CASSQVLGAGELFF.

A few counts support this clonotype. The chain is built from TRBV5-1 and TRBJ1-6; 8 bases are a match to TRBD1. Trimming at V came to 0 bases and at J to 8 bases, leaving 7 bases not matched to a gene. The CDR3 extends over 16 amino acids. Germline V gene data show CDR1 as SGHRS and CDR2 as YFSETQ. This CDR3 is CASSLGRGQGDSPLHF. The CDR3 bases are TGCGCCAGCAGCTTGGGACGCGGACAGGGTGATTCACCCCTCCACTTT.

This clonotype was observed a few times. The chain uses TRBV10-3 and TRBJ2-7, with D uncertain. The length of the CDR3 is 15 residues. The V and J ends lost 4 bases and 0 bases respectively, with 13 bases between them. Germline-derived CDR1 and CDR2 are ENHRY and SYGVKD. The CDR3 nucleotides read TGTGCCATCAGTGGAAGACTGGCAGCCTCCTACGAGCAGTACTTC. The encoded protein is CAISGRLAASYEQYF.

There are many counts of this clonotype. The rearrangement links TRBV29-1 to TRBJ2-4; 8 bases agree with TRBD1. The CDR3 is 18 residues long. CDR1 SQVTM and CDR2 ANQGSEA come from the germline V gene. V was clipped by 7 bases and J by 0 bases; unmatched bases: 17. In nucleotides, the CDR3 is TGCAGCGCTCAATCCCAGGACAGGGTAAATCTAGCCAAAAACATTCAGTACTTC. Its translation is CSAQSQDRVNLAKNIQYF.

The sample holds many counts of this clonotype. The CDR3 nucleotides read TGCAGCGTTGTCAGGCAGAGTGGCGAGCAGTACTTC. As protein: CSVVRQSGEQYF. The V and J genes are TRBV29-1 and TRBJ2-7, with D hard to call. Germline CDR1 reads SQVTM; CDR2 reads ANQGSEA. V lost 4 bases and J lost 6, with 13 bases in between. This CDR3 is built from 12 residues.

CDR3 protein: CASSGTPQATGELFF. Here the CDR3 DNA reads TGTGCCAGCAGCGGGACCCCGCAAGCCACCGGGGAGCTGTTTTTT. The rearrangement links TRBV11-2 to TRBJ2-2; D might be TRBD1 or TRBD2, each matching 5 bases. Trimming left V 5 bases short and J 4 bases short, with 14 bases between. The CDR3 extends over 15 amino acids. From germline, CDR1 is SGHAT and CDR2 FQNNGV.

This clonotype appeared a few times. The V and J genes are TRBV5-1 and TRBJ1-5; 7 bases align to TRBD1. The trim removed 4 bases at V and 7 bases at J, leaving 8 bases unmatched. CDR3 length: 14 amino acids. Looked up from germline, CDR1 is SGHRS and CDR2 is YFSETQ. The CDR3: CASSRTGEGQPQHF. The CDR3 DNA sequence: TGCGCCAGCAGCCGGACAGGCGAGGGACAGCCCCAGCATTTT. Filled out from reference TRBV5-1 and TRBJ1-5, the complete variable domain reads KAGVTQTPRYLIKTRGQQVTLSCSPISGHRSVSWYQQTPGQGLQFLFEYFSETQRNKGNFPGRFSGRQFSNSRSEMNVSTLELGDSALYLCASSRTGEGQPQHFGDGTRLSIL.

This chain links TRBV7-3 with TRBJ2-7, with no clear D. Germline CDR1 and CDR2: SGHTA and FQGTGA. This CDR3 comprises 13 residues. Between the trimmed V and J ends, which lost 8 bases and 2 bases, there was a span of 13 bases. The CDR3 loop reads CASALTVTYEQYF. CDR3 nucleotide sequence: TGTGCCAGCGCTTTGACGGTAACCTACGAGCAGTACTTC.

This clonotype was picked up a small number of times. V is TRBV4-3 and J is TRBJ2-7; 10 bases fit TRBD1. Per germline, CDR1 LGHNA and CDR2 YSLEER. The J segment lost 0 bases and the V segment lost 3 bases, leaving 8 bases of the junction unmatched. The CDR3 length is 17 residues. CDR3 DNA: TGCGCCAGCAGCCAGGGTGACAGGGGGCGTTTCTCCTACGAGCAGTACTTC. Its protein product is CASSQGDRGRFSYEQYF.

The chain is built from TRBV6-2 or TRBV6-3 and TRBJ2-5; tentatively, D is TRBD1 or TRBD2 (5 bases each). V shed 6 bases and J shed 5 bases, with 10 bases lying between them. CDR1 MNHEY and CDR2 SVGEGT come from the germline V gene. This CDR3 region has 12 residues. CDR3 protein: CASSPWGETQYF. The CDR3 nucleotides read TGTGCCAGCAGCCCTTGGGGGGAGACCCAGTACTTC.

The chain employs TRBV6-2 or TRBV6-3 and TRBJ2-7; perhaps TRBD2 as D (6 bases). The germline V gene has CDR1 MNHEY and CDR2 SVGEGT. The CDR3 sequence is 14 residues long. Trimming removed 5 bases from V and 3 bases from J, with 14 bases in between. The CDR3 protein is CASSNTGTRYEQYF. The DNA for the CDR3 is TGTGCCAGCAGTAATACCGGGACTCGCTACGAGCAGTACTTC.